A single sample gave rise to the 18 T cell receptor beta chains below, sequenced in a study of CXCR3-negative and CXCR3-positive naive CD8 T cells. Carrying UMI labels, the TRB cDNA libraries were prepared through 5' RACE. TCRdb re-called the 5' RACE reads, yielding one record per CDR3 amino acid sequence without DNA. Found here are more than 45,000 distinct CDR3 sequences; the top ten clones hold 15%. The material sequenced was memory CD8+ T cells from blood. These receptors were collected from a human donor in good health. Some clones in this sample may be carry-over from other donors' samples.

The chain couples TRBV11-2 to TRBJ2-2. The CDR3 has 13 amino acids. In germline, CDR1 is SGHAT, CDR2 FQNNGV. The CDR3 is CASSFVATGELFF.

The V and J genes are TRBV15 and TRBJ2-1. Per germline, CDR1 LNHNV and CDR2 YYDKDF (reference sequence). CDR3 size: 12 residues. CDR3 loop: CATSRGDNEQFF.

The chain is built from TRBV6-5 and TRBJ2-5. In germline, CDR1 is MNHEY, CDR2 SVGAGI. CDR3 length: 13 residues. The CDR3 sequence: CASSPHNQETQYF.

The rearrangement uses TRBV20-1 and TRBJ1-1; the D call from TCRdb, TRBD1, cannot be confirmed without DNA. Germline V CDR1 and CDR2: DFQATT, SNEGSKA (reference sequence). This CDR3 has 13 residues. This CDR3 reads CSAPPRGPTEAFF.

The chain has TRBV20-1 and TRBJ2-5. Germline loops: CDR1 DFQATT, CDR2 SNEGSKA (reference sequence). The CDR3 consists of 15 residues. CDR3 region: CSARDIRTEQETQYF.

The chain is built from TRBV27 and TRBJ2-3. This CDR3 spans 11 amino acids. CDR1 and CDR2 from the germline V gene are MNHEY and SMNVEV (reference sequence). CDR3 loop: CASSSTDTQYF.

The chain couples TRBV5-4 to TRBJ1-4. CDR3 length: 15 residues. Germline V gene sequence: CDR1 SGHNT, CDR2 YYREEE (reference sequence). This CDR3 reads CASSSITANNEKLFF.

The genes are TRBV7-2 and TRBJ1-2; TCRdb's D call, TRBD1, is unchecked because there is no DNA. The CDR3 covers 15 residues. CDR1 and CDR2 from the germline V gene are SGHTA and FQGNSA. The chain's CDR3 is CASSPLGGGNYGYTF.

This chain links TRBV7-8 with TRBJ2-1; TCRdb's assignment of TRBD1 cannot be checked, as there is no DNA. Germline assignment: CDR1 SGHVS and CDR2 FQNEAQ. The CDR3 runs to 17 residues. This CDR3 is CASSLEVAVSSYNEQFF.

The chain links TRBV14 to TRBJ1-1. The germline V gene has CDR1 SGHDN and CDR2 FVKESK. This CDR3 spans 11 amino acids. The CDR3 reads CASSPGTEAFF.

The chain employs TRBV4-2 and TRBJ2-7; no DNA is available, so the TRBD2 call from TCRdb remains unchecked. There are 15 residues in the CDR3. Germline-derived CDR1 and CDR2 are LGHNA and YNFKEQ. The CDR3 sequence is CASSQEDGSGYEQYF.

The chain is built from TRBV5-6 and TRBJ2-4; TCRdb's D call of TRBD1 is untestable without DNA. The V gene's germline CDR1 is SGHDT and CDR2 YYEEEE. The CDR3 has 13 residues. The CDR3 protein is CASSLVGQAVQYF.

The rearrangement uses TRBV29-1 and TRBJ2-7; TCRdb reports TRBD1, a call that lacks DNA to check it against. This CDR3 has 13 amino acids. Germline values: CDR1 SQVTM, CDR2 ANQGSEA. CDR3 region: CSVTSGGRREQYF.

The CDR3 loop reads CASSEPGQGEFGEQFF. The chain couples TRBV7-6 to TRBJ2-1; TCRdb returns TRBD1, unconfirmable since there is no DNA. Germline V gives CDR1 SGHVS, CDR2 FNYEAQ. This CDR3 contains 16 residues.

The chain joins TRBV6-5 to TRBJ2-7; TCRdb designates TRBD1, a call that cannot be tested without DNA. This CDR3 comprises 13 residues. The germline V gene encodes CDR1 MNHEY and CDR2 SVGAGI. The chain's CDR3 is CASSWTANYEQYF.

The chain carries TRBV29-1 and TRBJ1-2. This CDR3 has 15 amino acids. Germline V gives CDR1 SQVTM, CDR2 ANQGSEA. CDR3 protein: CSVEDGSSVNYGYTF.

The chain joins TRBV14 to TRBJ1-3. Germline V gene data show CDR1 as SGHDN and CDR2 as FVKESK. This CDR3 has 14 residues. CDR3 region: CASSPDSSGNTIYF.

The chain recombines TRBV5-1 with TRBJ1-5; as DNA is missing, the TRBD1 call by TCRdb cannot be tested. From germline, CDR1 is SGHRS and CDR2 YFSETQ. This CDR3 region has 19 residues. The CDR3 region is CASSHPGTRRGYNNQPQHF.